These T cell receptor beta chains were read from a single sample in a study of blood T cell repertoires in COVID-19. The table came from immunoSEQ multiplex PCR; TCRdb's copy has only in-frame clones and leaves some out. This repertoire shows some 100,000 clones, around 82% found once; its top ten account for approximately 7%. Sequencing was done on a sample of peripheral blood. These receptors were obtained from a woman aged 45 to 65 with acute or convalescent COVID-19. The CDR3 runs from the conserved cysteine through the conserved F or W. D genes are given only for firm matches. Not all rows give a size; the values are once, few, many and, for expanded clones, a class.

abundance | d_gene | j_gene | v_gene | CDR3nt | CDR3aa
few | TRBD1 | TRBJ1-6 | TRBV19 | TGTGCCAGTGGTGGGGCCCGGACAGGCTATAATTCACCCCTCCACTTT | CASGGARTGYNSPLHF
. | . | TRBJ2-7 | TRBV9 | TGTGCCAGCAGCGTTAGCGGTGCGGGCCCCTACGAGCAGTACTTC | CASSVSGAGPYEQYF
. | . | TRBJ1-1 | TRBV5-1 | TGCGCCAGCAGCTCAAGGACTCGGAACACTGAAGCTTTCTTT | CASSSRTRNTEAFF
. | TRBD1 | TRBJ1-2 | TRBV19 | TGTGCCAGTAGTAAGGAGGGGGCGGTAAGAGGCTATGGCTACACCTTC | CASSKEGAVRGYGYTF
. | . | TRBJ1-4 | TRBV27 | TGTGCCAGCAGTTTACTGCAGGGTGGTGAACTGTTTTTT | CASSLLQGGELFF
. | TRBD1 | TRBJ1-4 | TRBV6-5 | TGTGCCAGCAACCTGGGGGGGACAGGGAGTGAAAAACTGTTTTTT | CASNLGGTGSEKLFF
. | TRBD1 | TRBJ2-7 | TRBV28 | TGTGCCAGCAGCCGACAGGGGGGGCGCTACGAGCAGTACTTC | CASSRQGGRYEQYF
. | . | TRBJ1-1 | TRBV6-5 | TGTGCCAGCGGGGGACATTCCATGAACACTGAAGCTTTCTTT | CASGGHSMNTEAFF
. | . | TRBJ1-1 | TRBV10-3 | TGTGCCATCAGCGCCTCAGGGAACACTGAAGCTTTCTTT | CAISASGNTEAFF
. | . | TRBJ1-2 | TRBV6-5 | TGTGCCAGCGGTTTTCAGGGCCGCTACACCTTC | CASGFQGRYTF
. | . | TRBJ2-5 | TRBV27 | TGTGCCAGCAGTCCGATATCAGGAAAAGGGACCCAGTACTTC | CASSPISGKGTQYF
. | . | TRBJ1-5 | TRBV5-6 | TGTGCCAGCAGCTTGGGTCCCTGGGACACCTCTGGTCAGCCCCAGCATTTT | CASSLGPWDTSGQPQHF
. | . | TRBJ2-6 | TRBV2 | TGTGCCAGCAGTCAGGAGGCCGGGGCCAACGTCCTGACTTTC | CASSQEAGANVLTF
. | . | TRBJ2-3 | TRBV10-1 | TGCGCCAGCAGTGAGTCTGTTTCGACAGATACGCAGTATTTT | CASSESVSTDTQYF
. | . | TRBJ2-5 | TRBV25-1 | TGTGCCAGCGCTAGGATGGGAGAGACCCAGTACTTC | CASARMGETQYF
few | . | TRBJ1-5 | TRBV12-3/TRBV12-4 | TGTGCCAGCAGTGGGCTATCGAATCAGCCCCAGCATTTT | CASSGLSNQPQHF
. | . | TRBJ2-3 | TRBV5-1 | TGCGCCAGCAGCTTAAACCTGCAGGGGACGAGAAGCACAGATACGCAGTATTTT | CASSLNLQGTRSTDTQYF
. | TRBD1 | TRBJ1-6 | TRBV2 | TGTGCCAGCAGTATTCAGGGGGCAAAAAATTCACCCCTCCACTTT | CASSIQGAKNSPLHF
. | TRBD1 | TRBJ1-2 | TRBV7-2 | TGTGCCAGCAGCTCGCGACAGGGGATGGGGGGCTACACCTTC | CASSSRQGMGGYTF
. | TRBD2 | TRBJ2-1 | TRBV7-6 | TGTGCCAGCAGCTTAGTAGCGGGGGGGAGCAATGAGCAGTTCTTC | CASSLVAGGSNEQFF
. | . | TRBJ1-6 | TRBV19 | TGTGCCAGTAGAGGAGGGTCAAATAATTCACCCCTCCACTTT | CASRGGSNNSPLHF
once | . | TRBJ2-6 | TRBV10-3 | TGTGCCATCAGTGAGGACAGGCCTGGGGCCAACGTCCTGACTTTC | CAISEDRPGANVLTF
. | TRBD2 | TRBJ2-2 | TRBV6-6 | TGTGCCAGCAGTTACCCTAGCGGGCCGAACACCGGGGAGCTGTTTTTT | CASSYPSGPNTGELFF
few | . | TRBJ1-2 | TRBV2 | TGTGCCAGCAGTGTTGACAGATCAAACTATGGCTACACCTTC | CASSVDRSNYGYTF
. | TRBD1 | TRBJ2-2 | TRBV7-3 | TGTGCCAGCAGCCCTCGGACAGGCTACTCAACCGGGGAGCTGTTTTTT | CASSPRTGYSTGELFF
. | TRBD1 | TRBJ1-2 | TRBV23-1 | TGCGCCAGCAGTCAATCCGTAGGACAGGGGGTGAACGATGGCTACACCTTC | CASSQSVGQGVNDGYTF
. | . | TRBJ2-7 | TRBV3-1/TRBV3-2 | TGTGCCAGCAGCCAAGATGGGATGGCGACAGACGAGCAGTACTTC | CASSQDGMATDEQYF
once | . | TRBJ1-1 | TRBV18 | TGTGCCAGCACCGAGGGATTGAACACTGAAGCTTTCTTT | CASTEGLNTEAFF
. | . | TRBJ2-1 | TRBV28 | TGTGCCAGCATGTCTGCAGTCTCCTACAATGAGCAGTTCTTC | CASMSAVSYNEQFF
. | TRBD2 | TRBJ2-1 | TRBV5-6 | TGTGCCAGCAGCTTGTCTATAGCGGGGGGGCCGAGGAATGAGCAGTTCTTC | CASSLSIAGGPRNEQFF
. | TRBD1 | TRBJ2-3 | TRBV7-3 | TGTGCCAGCAGCCCCGGGACAGCTAGCACAGATACGCAGTATTTT | CASSPGTASTDTQYF
. | TRBD1 | TRBJ1-1 | TRBV5-5 | TGTGCCAGCAGCTTCCGGGAGACAGGGGGGATCAACACTGAAGCTTTCTTT | CASSFRETGGINTEAFF
few | . | TRBJ1-1 | TRBV6-5 | TGTGCCAGCAGTTACCGGCGGCCGAACACTGAAGCTTTCTTT | CASSYRRPNTEAFF
. | . | TRBJ1-2 | TRBV5-1 | TGCGCCAGCAGCCTTGGACAACTTGAGGAGGGCTACACCTTC | CASSLGQLEEGYTF
. | . | TRBJ1-1 | TRBV18 | TGTGCCAGCTCACCCTCCTCGACTGTAATCACTGAAGCTTTCTTT | CASSPSSTVITEAFF